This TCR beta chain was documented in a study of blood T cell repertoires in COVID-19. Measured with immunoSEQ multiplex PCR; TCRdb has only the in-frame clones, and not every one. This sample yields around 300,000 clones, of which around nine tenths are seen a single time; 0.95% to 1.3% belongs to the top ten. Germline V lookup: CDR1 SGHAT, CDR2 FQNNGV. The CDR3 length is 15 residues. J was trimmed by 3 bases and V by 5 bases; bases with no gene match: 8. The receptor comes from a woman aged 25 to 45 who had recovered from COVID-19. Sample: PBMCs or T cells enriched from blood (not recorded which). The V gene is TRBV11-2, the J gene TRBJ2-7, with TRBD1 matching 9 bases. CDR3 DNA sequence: TGTGCCAGCAGCCTCGAGACAGGGGGTGTCTACGAGCAGTACTTC. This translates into CASSLETGGVYEQYF. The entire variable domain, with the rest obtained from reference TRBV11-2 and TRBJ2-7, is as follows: EAGVAQSPRYKIIEKRQSVAFWCNPISGHATLYWYQQILGQGPKLLIQFQNNGVVDDSQLPKDRFSAERLKGVDSTLKIQPAKLEDSAVYLCASSLETGGVYEQYFGPGTRLTVT.